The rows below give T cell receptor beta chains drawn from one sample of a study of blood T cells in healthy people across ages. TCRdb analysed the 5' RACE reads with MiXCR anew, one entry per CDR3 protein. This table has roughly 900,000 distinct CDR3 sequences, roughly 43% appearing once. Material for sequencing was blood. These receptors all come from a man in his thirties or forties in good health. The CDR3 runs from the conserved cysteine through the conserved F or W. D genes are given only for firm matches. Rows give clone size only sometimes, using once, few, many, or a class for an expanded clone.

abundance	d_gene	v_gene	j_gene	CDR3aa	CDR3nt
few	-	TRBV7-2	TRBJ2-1	CASSLSLTPPYNEQFF	TGTGCCAGCAGCTTAAGTCTGACCCCCCCCTACAATGAGCAGTTCTTC
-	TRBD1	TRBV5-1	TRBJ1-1	CASSWGQDREIAEAFF	TGCGCCAGCAGCTGGGGACAGGACAGGGAAATCGCTGAAGCTTTCTTT
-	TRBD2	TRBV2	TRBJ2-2	CASSQAGGPTGELFF	TGTGCCAGCAGTCAAGCGGGGGGCCCGACCGGGGAGCTGTTTTTT
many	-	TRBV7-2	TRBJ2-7	CASSLTIDRNYEQYF	TGTGCCAGCAGCTTAACAATAGACAGAAACTACGAGCAGTACTTC
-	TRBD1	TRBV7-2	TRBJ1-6	CASSLPGQGKSPLHF	TGTGCCAGCAGCCTTCCGGGACAGGGGAAGTCACCCCTCCACTTT
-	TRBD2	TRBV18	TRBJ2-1	CASSPQRGGSYNEQFF	TGTGCCAGCTCACCACAGCGGGGGGGCTCCTACAATGAGCAGTTCTTC
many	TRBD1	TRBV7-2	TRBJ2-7	CASSDGQGQSYEQYF	TGTGCCAGCAGCGACGGACAGGGACAATCCTACGAGCAGTACTTC
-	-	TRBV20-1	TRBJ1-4	CSARSPSVTNEKLFF	TGCAGTGCTAGGAGCCCATCAGTCACTAATGAAAAACTGTTTTTT
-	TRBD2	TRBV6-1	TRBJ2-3	CASSEGAGGNTDTQYF	TGTGCCAGCAGTGAAGGAGCGGGGGGGAACACAGATACGCAGTATTTT
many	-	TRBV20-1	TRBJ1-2	CSARGLTKGGYTF	TGCAGTGCTAGGGGTCTCACAAAGGGTGGCTACACCTTC
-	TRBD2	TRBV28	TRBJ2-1	CASSPLRGINGEQFF	TGTGCCAGCAGTCCCCTGCGGGGGATAAATGGTGAGCAGTTCTTC
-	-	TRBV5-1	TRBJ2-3	CASSLASSGYDFTDTQYF	TGCGCCAGCAGCTTGGCTTCGTCGGGGTACGACTTCACAGATACGCAGTATTTT
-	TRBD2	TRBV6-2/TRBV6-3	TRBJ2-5	CASSPSGLAGWNQETQYF	TGTGCCAGCAGTCCGTCGGGACTAGCGGGCTGGAACCAAGAGACCCAGTACTTC
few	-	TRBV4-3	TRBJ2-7	CASSQDNRYEQYF	TGCGCCAGCAGCCAAGATAACAGATACGAGCAGTACTTC
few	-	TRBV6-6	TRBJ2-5	CASRQASQETQYF	TGTGCCAGCAGACAGGCGAGCCAAGAGACCCAGTACTTC
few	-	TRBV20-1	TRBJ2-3	CSARDGLRDTQYF	TGCAGTGCTAGAGATGGCTTAAGAGATACGCAGTATTTT
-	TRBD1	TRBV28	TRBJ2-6	CASSPRTGVPGANVLTF	TGTGCCAGCAGTCCCCGGACAGGGGTACCTGGGGCCAACGTCCTGACTTTC
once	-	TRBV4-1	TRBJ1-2	CASSQDSGRYGYTF	TGCGCCAGCAGCCAAGACTCGGGGCGGTATGGCTACACCTTC
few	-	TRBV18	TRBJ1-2	CASSRLRTDPYGYTF	TGTGCCAGCTCACGCTTGCGGACGGACCCTTATGGCTACACCTTC
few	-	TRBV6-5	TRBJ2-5	CATRLLGGQETQYF	TGTGCCACTCGCCTCTTGGGGGGACAAGAGACCCAGTACTTC
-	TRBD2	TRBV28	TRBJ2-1	CASSSTRLAGGQSSYNEQFF	TGTGCCAGCAGTTCTACCAGACTAGCGGGGGGCCAGAGCTCCTACAATGAGCAGTTCTTC
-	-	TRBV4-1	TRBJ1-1	CASSQGGGSNTETFF	TGCGCCAGCAGCCAAGGGGGAGGGTCGAACACTGAAACTTTCTTT
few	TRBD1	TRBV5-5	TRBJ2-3	CAGHTGTATDTQYF	TGTGCCGGTCATACCGGGACAGCCACAGATACGCAGTATTTT
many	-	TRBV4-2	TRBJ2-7	CASSQAKDSYEQYF	TGTGCCAGCAGCCAGGCTAAGGACAGCTACGAGCAGTACTTC
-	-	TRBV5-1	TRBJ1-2	CASSLEGETYGYTF	TGCGCCAGCAGCTTGGAGGGGGAAACCTATGGCTACACCTTC
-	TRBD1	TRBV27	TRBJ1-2	CASSPGTDQPRYYGYTF	TGTGCCAGCAGTCCCGGGACAGACCAGCCCCGCTACTATGGCTACACCTTC
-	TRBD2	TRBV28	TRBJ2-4	CASSFWGGEAKNIQYF	TGTGCCAGCAGTTTTTGGGGGGGAGAGGCCAAAAACATTCAGTACTTC
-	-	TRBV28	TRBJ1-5	CASSKGGSRNQPRHF	TGTGCCAGCAGCAAGGGTGGGTCGCGCAATCAGCCCCGGCATTTT
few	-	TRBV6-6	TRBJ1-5	CASSYDTGMSNQPQHF	TGTGCCAGCAGTTACGATACAGGGATGAGCAATCAGCCCCAGCATTTT
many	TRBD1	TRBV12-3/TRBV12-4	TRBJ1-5	CASSEGQLARPQHF	TGTGCCAGCAGTGAGGGACAGCTAGCCCGACCCCAGCATTTT
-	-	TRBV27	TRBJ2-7	CASSLTSGPKYF	TGTGCCAGCAGTTTAACATCAGGGCCAAAGTACTTC
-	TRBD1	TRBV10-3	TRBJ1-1	CAGSGTGGFGNTEAFF	TGTGCCGGCTCCGGGACAGGGGGATTTGGGAACACTGAAGCTTTCTTT
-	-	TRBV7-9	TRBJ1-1	CASRGGSGTEAFF	TGTGCCAGCAGGGGGGGGAGTGGAACTGAAGCTTTCTTT
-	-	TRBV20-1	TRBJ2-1	CSAPATLAYNEQFF	TGCAGTGCCCCCGCGACATTAGCCTACAATGAGCAGTTCTTC
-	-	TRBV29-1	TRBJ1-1	CSVEYTTGTEAFF	TGCAGCGTAGAATACACTACGGGCACTGAAGCTTTCTTT